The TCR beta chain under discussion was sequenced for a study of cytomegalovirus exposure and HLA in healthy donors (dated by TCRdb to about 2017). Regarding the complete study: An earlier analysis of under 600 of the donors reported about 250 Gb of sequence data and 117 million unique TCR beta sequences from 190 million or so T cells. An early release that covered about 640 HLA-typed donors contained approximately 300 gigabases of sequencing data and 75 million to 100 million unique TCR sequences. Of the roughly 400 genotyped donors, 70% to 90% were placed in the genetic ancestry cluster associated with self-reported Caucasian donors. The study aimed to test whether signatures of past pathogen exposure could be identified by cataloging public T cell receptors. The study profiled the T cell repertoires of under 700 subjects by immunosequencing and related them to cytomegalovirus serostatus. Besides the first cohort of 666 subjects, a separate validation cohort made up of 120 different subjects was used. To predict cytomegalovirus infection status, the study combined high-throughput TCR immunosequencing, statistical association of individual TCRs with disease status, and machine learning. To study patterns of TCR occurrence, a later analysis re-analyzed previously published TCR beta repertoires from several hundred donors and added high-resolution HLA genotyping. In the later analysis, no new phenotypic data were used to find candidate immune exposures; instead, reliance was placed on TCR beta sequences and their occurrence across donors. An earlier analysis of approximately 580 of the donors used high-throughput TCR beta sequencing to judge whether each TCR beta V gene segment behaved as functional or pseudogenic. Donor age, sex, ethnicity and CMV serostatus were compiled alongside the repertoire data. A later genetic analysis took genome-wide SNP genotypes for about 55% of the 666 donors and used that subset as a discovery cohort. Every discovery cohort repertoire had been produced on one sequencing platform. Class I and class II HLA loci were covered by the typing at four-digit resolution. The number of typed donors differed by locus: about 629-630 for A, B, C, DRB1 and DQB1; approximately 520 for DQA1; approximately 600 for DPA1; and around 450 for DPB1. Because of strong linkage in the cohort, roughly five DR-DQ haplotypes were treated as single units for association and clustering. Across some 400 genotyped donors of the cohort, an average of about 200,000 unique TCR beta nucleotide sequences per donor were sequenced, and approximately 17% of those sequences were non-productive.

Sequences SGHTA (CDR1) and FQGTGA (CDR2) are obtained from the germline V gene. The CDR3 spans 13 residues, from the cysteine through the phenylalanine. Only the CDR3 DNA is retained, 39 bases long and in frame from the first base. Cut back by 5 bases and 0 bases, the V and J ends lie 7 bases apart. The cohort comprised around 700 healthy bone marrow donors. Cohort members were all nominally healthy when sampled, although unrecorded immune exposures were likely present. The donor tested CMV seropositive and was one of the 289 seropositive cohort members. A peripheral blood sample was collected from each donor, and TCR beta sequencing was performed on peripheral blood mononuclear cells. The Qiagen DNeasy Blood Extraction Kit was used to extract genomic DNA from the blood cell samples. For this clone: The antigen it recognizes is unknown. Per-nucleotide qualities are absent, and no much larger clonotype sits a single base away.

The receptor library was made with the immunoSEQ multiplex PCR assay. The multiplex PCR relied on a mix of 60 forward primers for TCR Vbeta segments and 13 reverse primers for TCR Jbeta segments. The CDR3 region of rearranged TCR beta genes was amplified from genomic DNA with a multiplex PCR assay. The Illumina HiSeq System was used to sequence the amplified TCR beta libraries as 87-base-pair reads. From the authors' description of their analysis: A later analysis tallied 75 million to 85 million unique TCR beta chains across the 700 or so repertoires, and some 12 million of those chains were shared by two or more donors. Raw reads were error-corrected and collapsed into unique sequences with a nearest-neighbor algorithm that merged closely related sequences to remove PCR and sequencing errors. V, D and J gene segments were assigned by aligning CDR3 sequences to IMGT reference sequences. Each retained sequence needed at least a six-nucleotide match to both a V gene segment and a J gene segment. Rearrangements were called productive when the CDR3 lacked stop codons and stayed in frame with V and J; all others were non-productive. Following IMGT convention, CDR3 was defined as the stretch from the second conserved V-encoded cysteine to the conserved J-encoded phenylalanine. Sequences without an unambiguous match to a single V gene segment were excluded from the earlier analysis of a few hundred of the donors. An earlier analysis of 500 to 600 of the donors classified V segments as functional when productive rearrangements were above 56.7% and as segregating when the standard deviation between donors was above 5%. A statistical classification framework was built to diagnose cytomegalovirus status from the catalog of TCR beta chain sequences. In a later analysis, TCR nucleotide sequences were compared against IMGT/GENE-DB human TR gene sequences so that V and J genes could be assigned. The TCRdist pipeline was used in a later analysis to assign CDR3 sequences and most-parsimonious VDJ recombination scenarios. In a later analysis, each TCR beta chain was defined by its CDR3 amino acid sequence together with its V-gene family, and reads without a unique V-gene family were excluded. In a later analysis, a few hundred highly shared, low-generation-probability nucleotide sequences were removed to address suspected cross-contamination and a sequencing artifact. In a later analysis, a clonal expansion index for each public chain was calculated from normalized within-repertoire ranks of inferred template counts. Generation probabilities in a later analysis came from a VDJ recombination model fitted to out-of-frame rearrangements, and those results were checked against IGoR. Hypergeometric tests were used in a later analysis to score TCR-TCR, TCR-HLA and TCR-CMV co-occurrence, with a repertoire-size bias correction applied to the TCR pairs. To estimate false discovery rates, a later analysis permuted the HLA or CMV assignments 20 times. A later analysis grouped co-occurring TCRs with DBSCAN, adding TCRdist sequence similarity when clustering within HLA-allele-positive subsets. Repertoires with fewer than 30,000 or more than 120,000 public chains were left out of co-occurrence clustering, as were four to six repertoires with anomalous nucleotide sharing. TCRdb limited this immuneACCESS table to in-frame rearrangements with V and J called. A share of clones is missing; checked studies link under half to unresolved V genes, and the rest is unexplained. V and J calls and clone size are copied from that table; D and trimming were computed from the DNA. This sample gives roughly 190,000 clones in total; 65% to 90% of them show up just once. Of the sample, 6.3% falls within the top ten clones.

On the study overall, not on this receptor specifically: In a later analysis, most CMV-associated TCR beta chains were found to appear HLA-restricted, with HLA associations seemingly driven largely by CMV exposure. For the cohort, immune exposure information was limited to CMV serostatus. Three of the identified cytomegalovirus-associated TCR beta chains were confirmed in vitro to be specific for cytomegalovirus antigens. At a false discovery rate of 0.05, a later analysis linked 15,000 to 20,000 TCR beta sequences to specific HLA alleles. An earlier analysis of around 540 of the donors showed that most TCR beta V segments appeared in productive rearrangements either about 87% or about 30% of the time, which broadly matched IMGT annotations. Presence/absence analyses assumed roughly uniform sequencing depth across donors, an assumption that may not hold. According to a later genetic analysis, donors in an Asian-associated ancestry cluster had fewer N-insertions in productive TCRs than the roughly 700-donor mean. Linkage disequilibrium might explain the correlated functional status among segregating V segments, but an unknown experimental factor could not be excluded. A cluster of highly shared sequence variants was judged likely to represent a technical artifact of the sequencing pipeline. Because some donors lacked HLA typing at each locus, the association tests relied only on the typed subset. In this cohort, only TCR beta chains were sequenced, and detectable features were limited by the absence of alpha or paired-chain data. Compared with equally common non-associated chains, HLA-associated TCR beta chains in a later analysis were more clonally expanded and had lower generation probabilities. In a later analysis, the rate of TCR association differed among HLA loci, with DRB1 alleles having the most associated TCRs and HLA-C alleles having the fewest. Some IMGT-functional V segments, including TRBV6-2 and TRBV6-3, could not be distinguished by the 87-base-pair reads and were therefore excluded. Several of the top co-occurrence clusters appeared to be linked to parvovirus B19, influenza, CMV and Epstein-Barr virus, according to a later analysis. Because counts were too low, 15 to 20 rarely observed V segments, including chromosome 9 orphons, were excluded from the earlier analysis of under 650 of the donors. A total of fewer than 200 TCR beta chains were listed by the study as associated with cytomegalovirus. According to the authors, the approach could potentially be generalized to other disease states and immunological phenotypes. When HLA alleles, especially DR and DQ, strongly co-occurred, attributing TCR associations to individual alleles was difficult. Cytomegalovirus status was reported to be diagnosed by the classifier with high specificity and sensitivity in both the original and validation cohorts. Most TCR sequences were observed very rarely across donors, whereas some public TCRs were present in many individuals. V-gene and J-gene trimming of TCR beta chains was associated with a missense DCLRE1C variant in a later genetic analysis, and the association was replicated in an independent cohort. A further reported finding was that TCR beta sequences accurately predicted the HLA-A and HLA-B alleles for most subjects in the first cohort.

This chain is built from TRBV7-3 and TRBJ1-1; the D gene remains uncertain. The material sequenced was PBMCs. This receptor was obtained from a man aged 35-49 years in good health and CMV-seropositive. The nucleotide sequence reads TGTGCCAGCAGCGCCGGGATGAACACTGAAGCTTTCTTT. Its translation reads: CASSAGMNTEAFF.